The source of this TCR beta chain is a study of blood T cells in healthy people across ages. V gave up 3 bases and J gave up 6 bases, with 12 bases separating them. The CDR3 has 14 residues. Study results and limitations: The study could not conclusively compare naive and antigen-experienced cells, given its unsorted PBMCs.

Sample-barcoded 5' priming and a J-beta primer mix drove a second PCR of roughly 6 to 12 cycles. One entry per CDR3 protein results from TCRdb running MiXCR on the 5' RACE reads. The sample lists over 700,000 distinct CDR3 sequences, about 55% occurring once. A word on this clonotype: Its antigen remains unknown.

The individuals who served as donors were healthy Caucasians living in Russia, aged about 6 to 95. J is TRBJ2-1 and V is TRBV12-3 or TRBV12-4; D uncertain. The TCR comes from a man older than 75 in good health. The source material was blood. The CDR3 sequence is CASSFAWRPNEQFF. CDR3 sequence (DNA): TGTGCCAGCAGTTTTGCGTGGCGGCCCAATGAGCAGTTCTTC.